This T cell receptor (beta chain) was sequenced for a study of identical twins. This clonotype occurred a few times. Antigen unknown. A universal primer site arose from template switching, and cDNA bore unique molecular identifiers. TCRdb reprocessed the 5' RACE reads via MiXCR and lists one record per CDR3 protein. The profile shows hundreds of thousands of distinct CDR3 sequences, around an eighth of them singletons. Regarding the study as a whole: One should note that invariant MAIT and iNKT cells could partly confound zero-insertion analyses. Beta out-of-frame sequences displayed a weaker excess of sharing between twins.

This CDR3 spans 15 amino acids. Germline-derived CDR1 and CDR2 are KGHDR and SFDVKD. The ends were cut back, 6 bases at V and 2 bases at J, with 15 bases in the middle. The same specimen was also included in a second study, on yellow fever vaccine responses in identical twins.

The clonotype comes from a woman aged 18-29 years in good health. V and J are TRBV24-1 and TRBJ2-5; possibly TRBD2 for D (6 bases). Input material: PBMCs. The CDR3 nucleotides are TGTGCCACCAGTTCCCGCTCCGGGGGACAAGAGACCCAGTACTTC. It codes for CATSSRSGGQETQYF.